The rows below give T cell receptor gamma chains drawn from one sample of a study of Vδ1+ human thymocytes. TCRdb used CATT to re-call clones from the multiplex PCR reads. The sample carries around 11,000 gamma-chain clones, approximately 40% recorded once. Specimen: Vdelta1+ gamma-delta thymocytes from the thymus. The receptors stem from a boy younger than two who had congenital heart surgery. Each CDR3 is given with its conserved first and last residue. The listing skips clone size in some rows; elsewhere it reads once, few, many or a size class.

V gene: TRGV2
J gene: TRGJ1/TRGJ2
clone size: few
CDR3 protein: CATWDALDQWRYKKLF
CDR3 DNA: TGTGCCACCTGGGACGCCCTCGACCAGTGGAGGTATAAGAAACTCTTT

V gene: TRGV9
J gene: TRGJ1/TRGJ2
clone size: NA
CDR3 protein: CALWEGPDKKLF
CDR3 DNA: TGTGCCTTGTGGGAGGGTCCTGATAAGAAACTCTTT

V gene: TRGV4
J gene: TRGJ1/TRGJ2
clone size: NA
CDR3 protein: CATWDGMKLF
CDR3 DNA: TGTGCCACCTGGGATGGGATGAAACTCTTT

V gene: TRGV9
J gene: TRGJ1/TRGJ2
clone size: NA
CDR3 protein: CALWEVSSDDYKKLF
CDR3 DNA: TGTGCCTTGTGGGAGGTCTCATCTGATGATTATAAGAAACTCTTT

V gene: TRGV3
J gene: TRGJ1/TRGJ2
clone size: NA
CDR3 protein: CATWDAEYYKKLF
CDR3 DNA: TGTGCCACCTGGGATGCTGAATATTATAAGAAACTCTTT

V gene: TRGV9
J gene: TRGJ1/TRGJ2
clone size: NA
CDR3 protein: CALWEVQEKLF
CDR3 DNA: TGTGCCTTGTGGGAGGTCCAGGAGAAACTCTTT

V gene: TRGV3
J gene: TRGJ1/TRGJ2
clone size: NA
CDR3 protein: CATWDRLLFYKKLF
CDR3 DNA: TGTGCCACCTGGGACAGGCTCCTGTTTTATAAGAAACTCTTT

V gene: TRGV3
J gene: TRGJ1/TRGJ2
clone size: NA
CDR3 protein: CATWDPLYYKKLF
CDR3 DNA: TGTGCCACCTGGGACCCCCTATATTATAAGAAACTCTTT

V gene: TRGV4
J gene: TRGJ1/TRGJ2
clone size: NA
CDR3 protein: CTPWDPRYYKKLF
CDR3 DNA: TGTACCCCCTGGGATCCCCGTTATTATAAGAAACTCTTT

V gene: TRGV4
J gene: TRGJ1/TRGJ2
clone size: NA
CDR3 protein: CATWDGREFFYKKLF
CDR3 DNA: TGTGCCACCTGGGATGGGCGGGAATTTTTCTATAAGAAACTCTTT

V gene: TRGV9
J gene: TRGJ1/TRGJ2
clone size: NA
CDR3 protein: CALWGLRTLF
CDR3 DNA: TGTGCCTTGTGGGGGTTGAGAACTCTCTTT

V gene: TRGV9
J gene: TRGJ1/TRGJ2
clone size: NA
CDR3 protein: CALWEALEKLF
CDR3 DNA: TGTGCCTTGTGGGAGGCCCTTGAGAAACTCTTT

V gene: TRGV4
J gene: TRGJ1/TRGJ2
clone size: few
CDR3 protein: CATWVNYYKKLF
CDR3 DNA: TGTGCCACCTGGGTTAATTATTATAAGAAACTCTTT

V gene: TRGV3
J gene: TRGJ1/TRGJ2
clone size: few
CDR3 protein: CATWDMEKLF
CDR3 DNA: TGTGCCACCTGGGACATGGAGAAACTCTTT

V gene: TRGV5
J gene: TRGJ1/TRGJ2
clone size: medium-sized
CDR3 protein: CATWDDYKKLF
CDR3 DNA: TGTGCCACCTGGGACGATTATAAGAAACTCTTT

V gene: TRGV4
J gene: TRGJ1/TRGJ2
clone size: few
CDR3 protein: CATWEAKLF
CDR3 DNA: TGTGCCACCTGGGAAGCGAAACTCTTT

V gene: TRGV9
J gene: TRGJ1/TRGJ2
clone size: NA
CDR3 protein: CALWMAPQLRDKKLF
CDR3 DNA: TGTGCCTTGTGGATGGCCCCCCAATTGAGGGATAAGAAACTCTTT

V gene: TRGV5
J gene: TRGJ1/TRGJ2
clone size: few
CDR3 protein: CATWDRLRHYYKKLF
CDR3 DNA: TGTGCCACCTGGGACAGGCTACGGCATTATTATAAGAAACTCTTT

V gene: TRGV9
J gene: TRGJ1/TRGJ2
clone size: few
CDR3 protein: CALWVPLWKKLF
CDR3 DNA: TGTGCCTTGTGGGTACCTCTTTGGAAGAAACTCTTT

V gene: TRGV9
J gene: TRGJ1/TRGJ2
clone size: NA
CDR3 protein: CALWEADYYMKLF
CDR3 DNA: TGTGCCTTGTGGGAGGCTGATTATTATATGAAACTCTTT

V gene: TRGV9
J gene: TRGJ1/TRGJ2
clone size: NA
CDR3 protein: CALWEVPQLCYKKLF
CDR3 DNA: TGTGCCTTGTGGGAGGTGCCCCAGTTATGTTATAAGAAACTCTTT

V gene: TRGV9
J gene: TRGJ1/TRGJ2
clone size: few
CDR3 protein: CALWEVRRGEYYKKLF
CDR3 DNA: TGTGCCTTGTGGGAGGTGCGAAGGGGGGAATATTATAAGAAACTCTTT

V gene: TRGV5
J gene: TRGJ1/TRGJ2
clone size: NA
CDR3 protein: CATWDVFGYYKKLF
CDR3 DNA: TGTGCCACCTGGGACGTCTTCGGATATTATAAGAAACTCTTT

V gene: TRGV9
J gene: TRGJ1/TRGJ2
clone size: few
CDR3 protein: CALWERRLKKKLF
CDR3 DNA: TGTGCCTTGTGGGAGAGACGGCTGAAGAAGAAACTCTTT

V gene: TRGV8
J gene: TRGJ1/TRGJ2
clone size: NA
CDR3 protein: CATWDSRAYKKLF
CDR3 DNA: TGTGCCACCTGGGATAGTCGTGCTTATAAGAAACTCTTT

V gene: TRGV9
J gene: TRGJ1/TRGJ2
clone size: NA
CDR3 protein: CALWEARNYYKKLF
CDR3 DNA: TGTGCCTTGTGGGAGGCTCGGAATTATTATAAGAAACTCTTT

V gene: TRGV9
J gene: TRGJ1/TRGJ2
clone size: few
CDR3 protein: CALWEDKKKLF
CDR3 DNA: TGTGCCTTGTGGGAGGACAAGAAGAAACTCTTT

V gene: TRGV4
J gene: TRGJ1/TRGJ2
clone size: few
CDR3 protein: CATWDAGPYYKKLF
CDR3 DNA: TGTGCCACCTGGGATGCGGGACCCTATTATAAGAAACTCTTT

V gene: TRGV9
J gene: TRGJ1/TRGJ2
clone size: few
CDR3 protein: CALWDNYKKLF
CDR3 DNA: TGTGCCTTGTGGGACAATTATAAGAAACTCTTT

V gene: TRGV9
J gene: TRGJ1/TRGJ2
clone size: NA
CDR3 protein: CALWEAHKKLF
CDR3 DNA: TGTGCCTTGTGGGAGGCCCATAAGAAACTCTTT

V gene: TRGV9
J gene: TRGJP
clone size: few
CDR3 protein: CALWEAQELGKKIKVF
CDR3 DNA: TGTGCCTTGTGGGAGGCACAAGAGTTGGGCAAAAAAATCAAGGTATTT

V gene: TRGV3
J gene: TRGJ1/TRGJ2
clone size: NA
CDR3 protein: CATWDRPNYYKKLF
CDR3 DNA: TGTGCCACCTGGGACCGCCCGAATTATTATAAGAAACTCTTT

V gene: TRGV9
J gene: TRGJP2
clone size: NA
CDR3 protein: CALWEVQMSSDWIKTF
CDR3 DNA: TGTGCCTTGTGGGAGGTGCAGATGAGTAGTGATTGGATCAAGACGTTT

V gene: TRGV3
J gene: TRGJ1/TRGJ2
clone size: few
CDR3 protein: CATWDVVYYKKLF
CDR3 DNA: TGTGCCACCTGGGACGTGGTTTATTATAAGAAACTCTTT

V gene: TRGV9
J gene: TRGJ1/TRGJ2
clone size: NA
CDR3 protein: CALWEGSSTAPNYYKKLF
CDR3 DNA: TGTGCCTTGTGGGAGGGTTCGAGCACAGCACCGAATTATTATAAGAAACTCTTT

V gene: TRGV4
J gene: TRGJ1/TRGJ2
clone size: few
CDR3 protein: CATWDRYKKLF
CDR3 DNA: TGTGCCACCTGGGATCGCTATAAGAAACTCTTT

V gene: TRGV9
J gene: TRGJ1/TRGJ2
clone size: few
CDR3 protein: CALWESLYYKKLF
CDR3 DNA: TGTGCCTTGTGGGAGTCCCTTTATTATAAGAAACTCTTT

V gene: TRGV5
J gene: TRGJ1/TRGJ2
clone size: NA
CDR3 protein: CATWDTGKLF
CDR3 DNA: TGTGCCACCTGGGACACCGGGAAACTCTTT

V gene: TRGV9
J gene: TRGJ1/TRGJ2
clone size: NA
CDR3 protein: CALWEVRVRLF
CDR3 DNA: TGTGCCTTGTGGGAGGTGAGGGTGAGACTCTTT

V gene: TRGV3
J gene: TRGJ1/TRGJ2
clone size: NA
CDR3 protein: CATWDTPYYKKLF
CDR3 DNA: TGTGCCACCTGGGACACCCCGTATTATAAGAAACTCTTT

V gene: TRGV4
J gene: TRGJP2
clone size: few
CDR3 protein: CATWDGRQSSDWIKTF
CDR3 DNA: TGTGCCACCTGGGATGGCCGTCAGAGTAGTGATTGGATCAAGACGTTT

V gene: TRGV9
J gene: TRGJ1/TRGJ2
clone size: few
CDR3 protein: CALWEAQVNYKKLF
CDR3 DNA: TGTGCCTTGTGGGAGGCGCAAGTAAATTATAAGAAACTCTTT

V gene: TRGV9
J gene: TRGJ1/TRGJ2
clone size: NA
CDR3 protein: CALWEVHGEYYKKLF
CDR3 DNA: TGTGCCTTGTGGGAGGTGCACGGAGAATATTATAAGAAACTCTTT

V gene: TRGV9
J gene: TRGJ1/TRGJ2
clone size: NA
CDR3 protein: CALCEVRKKLF
CDR3 DNA: TGTGCCTTGTGTGAGGTGCGTAAGAAGCTCTTT

V gene: TRGV9
J gene: TRGJ1/TRGJ2
clone size: few
CDR3 protein: CALRGWVEKLF
CDR3 DNA: TGTGCCCTTCGGGGGTGGGTCGAGAAACTCTTT

V gene: TRGV9
J gene: TRGJ1/TRGJ2
clone size: few
CDR3 protein: CALWEKSPNKKLF
CDR3 DNA: TGTGCCTTGTGGGAGAAGAGCCCCAATAAGAAACTCTTT